The entry that follows covers one T cell receptor (beta chain) sequence. The antigen remains undetermined. As handled by the study authors: ImmunoSEQ sequences covered only the junction and lacked quality scores; filtering therefore differed. TCRdb's copy holds only in-frame clones and misses some; the assay was immunoSEQ multiplex PCR. Clone size and V and J calls were adopted from that table, with D and trimming inferred from the DNA. In the table there are about 1.5 million clones, 95% to 99% of which are singletons. This sample is drawn from a study of shared clonotypes between healthy human individuals. Study results and limitations: The generation probabilities recorded for non-shared clonotypes fell below those of clonotypes shared by all four donors.

Nashville, Tennessee was home to all donors, each a Caucasian adult. CDR1 and CDR2 (germline): SGHAT, FQNNGV. CDR3 length: 16 amino acids. Trimming pared 0 bases from V and 9 bases from J, leaving 18 bases between. The sequence was collected from a man aged 30-40 years in good health. The chain carries TRBV11-2 and TRBJ1-3, with D unresolved. The sample comprised naive CD4+ T cells sorted from blood. Subset specified: CD45RA+ positively selected. The CDR3 sequence is CASSLDPRLLVGTIYF. CDR3 coding DNA: TGTGCCAGCAGCTTAGATCCGCGGTTACTCGTCGGCACCATATATTTT.